Shown below are 31 T cell receptor beta chains from a single sample sequenced in a study of T cell changes during pregnancy in multiple sclerosis. The repertoire was sequenced with immunoSEQ multiplex PCR; TCRdb's copy has only in-frame clones and lacks some. The sample has just under 70,000 clones, about 90% seen once. The material sequenced was peripheral blood, taken in the second trimester of pregnancy. These receptors were collected from a female donor with multiple sclerosis, enrolled in a pregnancy study.

Notes on this clone: A read error may account for a junction end that differs from germline. The V gene is TRBV9, the J gene TRBJ2-1, with 16 positions matching TRBD2. Germline V gene data show CDR1 as SGDLS and CDR2 as YYNGEE. The CDR3 loop spans 14 amino acids. The CDR3 loop is CASSMGLAGGRFLF. As DNA, the CDR3 is TGTGCCAGCAGCATGGGACTAGCGGGGGGGCGATTTCTCTTC.

The rearrangement uses TRBV28 and TRBJ1-1; no firm D call. The germline V gene encodes CDR1 MDHEN and CDR2 SYDVKM. CDR3 length: 14 amino acids. V was shortened by 2 bases and J by 7 bases, with 14 bases between the two germline ends. In nucleotides, the CDR3 is TGTGCCAGCAGTTTACGTCAGGTTGTTCGTGAAGCTTTCTTT. Protein product: CASSLRQVVREAFF. The entire variable domain, with the rest obtained from reference TRBV28 and TRBJ1-1, is as follows: DVKVTQSSRYLVKRTGEKVFLECVQDMDHENMFWYRQDPGLGLRLIYFSYDVKMKEKGDIPEGYSVSREKKERFSLILESASTNQTSMYLCASSLRQVVREAFFGQGTRLTVV.

V and J are TRBV2 and TRBJ2-5; 8 bases are shared with TRBD1. Per the germline V gene, CDR1 is SNHLY and CDR2 is FYNNEI. The trim removed 7 bases at V and 2 bases at J, leaving 6 bases unmatched. The CDR3 runs to 14 residues. This CDR3 is CASTQDRGQETQYF. CDR3 DNA sequence: TGTGCCAGCACGCAAGACAGGGGTCAAGAGACCCAGTACTTC.

V gene TRBV6-5 combines with J gene TRBJ2-7; 7 nucleotides align to TRBD1. Germline V gene data show CDR1 as MNHEY and CDR2 as SVGAGI. This CDR3 is 15 amino acids long. V shed 7 bases, J shed 0 bases, and the junction held 9 bases outside the gene matches. The CDR3 bases are TGTGCCAGCACTACCGGGACAGTCGGCTCCTACGAGCAGTACTTC. It codes for CASTTGTVGSYEQYF.

DNA of the CDR3: TGTGCCAGCAGCTTAGGTGGCGGGACAGATGAAAAACTGTTTTTT. Its translation: CASSLGGGTDEKLFF. The chain recombines TRBV7-2 with TRBJ1-4; TRBD1 matches 7 bases. Germline V gene lookup returns CDR1 SGHTA and CDR2 FQGNSA. Trimming removed 1 base from V and 6 bases from J; junction bases left unmatched: 5. CDR3 length: 15 amino acids.

The V and J genes are TRBV6-5 and TRBJ1-3; D is uncertain. The CDR3 runs 15 residues. Germline lookup yields CDR1 MNHEY and CDR2 SVGAGI. V was trimmed by 0 bases and J by 1 base, leaving 7 bases between them. DNA for the CDR3: TGTGCCAGCAGTTACTCCTTCGGGTCTGGAAACACCATATATTTT. Encoded protein: CASSYSFGSGNTIYF.

The genes are TRBV7-6 and TRBJ1-4; weak D call: TRBD1 (6 bases). Looked up from germline, CDR1 is SGHVS and CDR2 is FNYEAQ. V gave up 1 base and J gave up 7 bases, with 19 bases separating them. The CDR3 contains 17 residues. The CDR3, as DNA: TGTGCCAGCAGCTTAGGAGAGGGGGGGAAGGATAGTGAAAAACTGTTTTTT. Translation gives CASSLGEGGKDSEKLFF.

The chain links TRBV30 to TRBJ2-6; perhaps TRBD2 as D (6 bases). V was trimmed by 0 bases and J by 0 bases, leaving 12 bases between them. This CDR3 contains 17 residues. Germline CDR1 and CDR2: GTSNPN and SVGIG (reference sequence). Here the CDR3 reads CAWSVLAPLSGANVLTF. CDR3 DNA: TGTGCCTGGAGTGTACTAGCACCGCTCTCTGGGGCCAACGTCCTGACTTTC.

The chain links TRBV5-4 to TRBJ2-3, with 15 bases fitting TRBD2. The length of the CDR3 is 15 residues. Germline-derived CDR1 and CDR2 are SGHNT and YYREEE (reference sequence). V gave up 3 bases and J gave up 4 bases; unmatched junction bases: 0. DNA of the CDR3: TGTGCCAGCAGCTGGACTAGCGGGGGGGCAGATACGCAGTATTTT. Translated, it gives CASSWTSGGADTQYF.

The chain has TRBV4-2 and TRBJ1-5; D perhaps matches TRBD1 (5 bases). The CDR3 runs to 16 residues. Looked up from germline, CDR1 is LGHNA and CDR2 is YNFKEQ. V dropped 1 base and J dropped 4 bases, with 14 bases sitting between them. CDR3 DNA sequence: TGTGCCAGCAGCCAAGTCAGGGCGGTGATGAATCAGCCCCAGCATTTT. Residues: CASSQVRAVMNQPQHF.

The chain carries TRBV7-6 and TRBJ1-3; 9 bases fit TRBD1. CDR1 is SGHVS and CDR2 is FNYEAQ in the germline V gene. This CDR3 comprises 18 residues. V trimming: 3 bases; J trimming: 2 bases; junction bases outside the gene matches: 11. This chain's CDR3 is CASSFYPTGTGTGNTIYF. CDR3 coding DNA: TGTGCCAGCAGCTTTTATCCGACCGGGACAGGGACTGGAAACACCATATATTTT. Supplemented by reference TRBV7-6 and TRBJ1-3, the full variable domain reads GAGVSQSPRYKVTKRGQDVALRCDPISGHVSLYWYRQALGQGPEFLTYFNYEAQQDKSGLPNDRFSAERPEGSISTLTIQRTEQRDSAMYRCASSFYPTGTGTGNTIYFGEGSWLTVV.

The chain employs TRBV6-6 and TRBJ1-6; 10 bases are a match to TRBD1. The germline V gene has CDR1 MNHNY and CDR2 SVGAGI (reference sequence). J was trimmed by 7 bases and V by 5 bases; bases with no gene match: 5. The CDR3 consists of 15 residues. CDR3 coding DNA: TGTGCCAGCAGTGAGCGGACAGGGGGGAATTCACCCCTCCACTTT. Its protein is CASSERTGGNSPLHF.

This sequence joins TRBV30 and TRBJ2-1, with D perhaps matching TRBD1 (5 bases). Trimming took off 0 bases at V and 4 bases at J, with 7 bases between the two ends. This CDR3 contains 13 residues. Looked up from germline, CDR1 is GTSNPN and CDR2 is SVGIG (reference sequence). In DNA, the CDR3 is TGTGCCTGGAGTGTACAGGATTACAATGAGCAGTTCTTC. This translates into CAWSVQDYNEQFF.

This clone has only one observation. The CDR3 DNA reads as TGTGCCAGCAGCCGATATCCCGGACAGGGTTACACCATATATTTT. This gives the protein CASSRYPGQGYTIYF. The rearrangement uses TRBV6-5 and TRBJ1-3; TRBD1 agrees at 8 bases. The length of the CDR3 is 15 residues. J was trimmed by 8 bases and V by 6 bases; bases with no gene match: 12. Germline-derived CDR1 and CDR2 are MNHEY and SVGAGI.

The gene calls are TRBV27 and TRBJ2-3; 7 bases match TRBD1. With 5 bases clipped from V and 0 bases from J, the junction kept 5 bases outside the gene matches. Germline lookup yields CDR1 MNHEY and CDR2 SMNVEV (reference sequence). There are 15 residues in the CDR3. For the CDR3, the DNA is TGTGCCAGCAGTCTGCGACAGGGTAGCACAGATACGCAGTATTTT. Protein sequence: CASSLRQGSTDTQYF.

V and J are TRBV30 and TRBJ1-5; the D is unclear. The CDR3 has 14 amino acids. CDR1 GTSNPN and CDR2 SVGIG come from the germline V gene (reference sequence). The germline V and J ends were trimmed by 1 base and 3 bases, with 10 bases remaining between them. CDR3 sequence reads: CAWSGEPNNQPQHF. The CDR3 region has the DNA TGTGCCTGGAGTGGAGAACCGAACAATCAGCCCCAGCATTTT.

The chain joins TRBV18 to TRBJ1-2; TRBD1 matches 8 bases. This CDR3 spans 18 amino acids. J gave up 0 bases and V 3 bases, and 12 bases lay outside the gene matches. Germline V gene data show CDR1 as KGHSH and CDR2 as LQKENI. The CDR3 coding sequence is TGTGCCAGCTCACCCTTTGGACAGGGCCTAGGGACTAACTATGGCTACACCTTC. Encoded protein: CASSPFGQGLGTNYGYTF.

This chain connects TRBV1 to TRBJ2-3; the table names TRBD2, a call not compared with the DNA. TRBV1 is classified as a pseudogene. The CDR3 loop spans 17 amino acids. The CDR3 reads CTSSQPGLAGITDTQYF. DNA of the CDR3: TGCACCAGCAGCCAACCCGGACTAGCGGGGATCACAGATACGCAGTATTTT.

The chain carries TRBV5-6 and TRBJ2-7; TRBD1 might be the D (5 bases). The CDR3 contains 14 residues. V dropped 4 bases and J dropped 5 bases, with 16 bases sitting between them. CDR1 and CDR2 (germline): SGHDT, YYEEEE. CDR3 loop: CASSRREIGNEQYF. CDR3 coding DNA: TGTGCCAGCAGCCGCAGGGAAATCGGAAACGAGCAGTACTTC.

The chain employs TRBV5-6 and TRBJ1-4, with D perhaps TRBD1 (6 bases). V gave up 5 bases and J gave up 2 bases, with 10 bases separating them. The germline V gene encodes CDR1 SGHDT and CDR2 YYEEEE. The length of the CDR3 is 14 residues. The DNA for the CDR3 is TGTGCCAGCAGAGAAACAGGGACTAATGAAAAACTGTTTTTT. Its translation is CASRETGTNEKLFF.

The chain has TRBV6-5 and TRBJ1-2; a possible D gene is TRBD1 (6 bases). Looked up from germline, CDR1 is MNHEY and CDR2 is SVGAGI. The CDR3 has 13 residues. V lost 5 bases to trimming and J lost 2 bases, with 9 bases between them. The DNA of the CDR3 is TGTGCCAGCAGTAGGACAGTCAACTATGGCTACACCTTC. This translates into CASSRTVNYGYTF.

This sequence joins TRBV11-3 and TRBJ2-5; 9 positions match TRBD2. Germline lookup yields CDR1 SGHNT and CDR2 YENEEA. The CDR3 has 16 amino acids. V lost 5 bases to trimming and J lost 4 bases; unmatched junction nucleotides: 11. The CDR3 is CASSLGPTSGPETQYF. CDR3 DNA sequence: TGTGCCAGCAGCCTCGGCCCGACTAGCGGTCCAGAGACCCAGTACTTC.

A remark on this clone: A read error may produce the germline difference seen at one junction end. The chain couples TRBV6-1 to TRBJ1-6; no clear D. In germline, CDR1 is MNHNS, CDR2 SASEGT. The CDR3 sequence is 12 residues long. The CDR3 sequence: CASTESQPPLHF. The DNA for the CDR3 is TGTGCCAGCACTGAATCACAGCCACCCCTCCACTTT.

CDR3 sequence (DNA): TGTGCCAGCAGTGTTAGCGGGGGGGCAAATGAGCAGTTCTTC. Protein sequence: CASSVSGGANEQFF. The chain carries TRBV2 and TRBJ2-1; 11 bases map to TRBD2. The CDR3 is 14 amino acids. The germline gives CDR1 SNHLY, CDR2 FYNNEI. V dropped 4 bases and J dropped 7; count of bases not matched to a gene: 3.

V is TRBV5-1 and J is TRBJ2-1; D possibly corresponds to TRBD1 (5 bases). Trimming took 0 bases from V and 9 from J, leaving 16 bases between them. CDR3 length: 15 amino acids. In germline, CDR1 is SGHRS, CDR2 YFSETQ. The CDR3 sequence is CASSLDRQGSGEQFF. CDR3 sequence (DNA): TGCGCCAGCAGCTTGGATCGTCAGGGATCGGGTGAGCAGTTCTTC.

The chain uses TRBV12-5 and TRBJ1-6; 7 bases agree with TRBD1. The CDR3 has 14 amino acids. Per the germline V gene, CDR1 is LGHNT and CDR2 is FRNRAP. V shed 6 bases, J shed 7 bases, and the junction held 6 bases outside the gene matches. The CDR3 DNA reads as TGTGCTAGTGGCTCCGACAGGGTGAATTCACCCCTCCACTTT. It is translated as CASGSDRVNSPLHF.

The rearrangement uses TRBV5-1 and TRBJ2-2, with D unclear. The CDR3 is made up of 15 amino acids. Germline lookup yields CDR1 SGHRS and CDR2 YFSETQ. The ends were cut back, 0 bases at V and 2 bases at J, with 8 bases in the middle. DNA for the CDR3: TGCGCCAGCAGCTTGGAGACTCCAAACACCGGGGAGCTGTTTTTT. Translation: CASSLETPNTGELFF.

The genes are TRBV7-8 and TRBJ2-2, with a weak D call TRBD2 (6 bases). Germline CDR1 reads SGHVS; CDR2 reads FQNEAQ. V lost 5 bases, J lost 6 bases, and 16 bases lay in between. The CDR3 loop spans 15 amino acids. The CDR3 reads CASSRRTTYAGELFF. CDR3 nucleotide sequence: TGTGCCAGCAGCCGTCGGACTACTTACGCCGGGGAGCTGTTTTTT.

The chain links TRBV19 to TRBJ1-5, with D tentatively TRBD1 (5 bases). Germline V lookup: CDR1 LNHDA, CDR2 SQIVND (reference sequence). This CDR3 has 14 residues. V was clipped by 1 base and J by 5 bases, with 9 bases between them. CDR3 amino acids: CASSIGQYDQPQHF. The CDR3 DNA follows: TGTGCCAGTAGTATAGGACAGTACGATCAGCCCCAGCATTTT.

The chain combines TRBV7-6 with TRBJ1-1, with D possibly matching TRBD1 (6 bases). The CDR3 covers 14 residues. Trimming removed 1 base from V and 1 base from J, with 7 bases in between. CDR1 and CDR2 from the germline V gene are SGHVS and FNYEAQ. CDR3 DNA sequence: TGTGCCAGCAGCTTAGGCAGGGGGAACACTGAAGCTTTCTTT. Encoded protein: CASSLGRGNTEAFF.

The chain recombines TRBV5-5 with TRBJ1-3, with D possibly matching TRBD1 (5 bases). V lost 0 bases and J lost 0, with 7 bases in between. Germline values: CDR1 SGHKS, CDR2 YYEKEE (reference sequence). The CDR3 length is 15 residues. This CDR3 is CASSLGGDSGNTIYF. DNA of the CDR3: TGTGCCAGCAGCTTGGGGGGGGACTCTGGAAACACCATATATTTT.